Listed here are 4 T cell receptor beta chains from one sample, sequenced in a study of blood T cell repertoires in COVID-19 (TCRdb year 2020). Library method: the immunoSEQ multiplex PCR assay. The table comes from immuneACCESS by way of TCRdb, which keeps in-frame sequences with V and J called. Part of the clones is missing from these tables; in studies checked, under half for an unresolved V gene and the rest for unknown reasons. In this sample the table shows roughly 160,000 clones, 85% to 90% of which occur a single time. The ten largest clones represent 7% of the sample. The sequenced sample was peripheral blood. The receptor source for this set is a man aged 50 or older with active or convalescent COVID-19.

This chain uses TRBV5-1 with TRBJ2-1; D possibly corresponds to TRBD2 (5 bases). V was trimmed by 5 bases and J by 8 bases, leaving 20 bases between them. CDR3 length: 15 amino acids. CDR1 SGHRS and CDR2 YFSETQ come from the germline V gene. The DNA of the CDR3 is TGCGCCAGCAGTTCCGGGGTAGCTGGGATTCATGAGCAGTTCTTC. Its translation: CASSSGVAGIHEQFF.

The rearrangement links TRBV7-3 to TRBJ1-1; tentative D call: TRBD1 (5 bases). The CDR3 covers 13 residues. Germline CDR1 and CDR2: SGHTA and FQGTGA. Trimming left V 5 bases short and J 11 bases short, with 18 bases between. The CDR3, as DNA: TGTGCCAGCAGCCCCCAGGGTGTTTTGGAGGCTTTCTTT. Protein sequence: CASSPQGVLEAFF.

This clone was picked up one time. The chain is built from TRBV28 and TRBJ1-5, with D possibly being TRBD1 (5 bases). CDR3 length: 12 residues. Trimming removed 5 bases at V and 9 bases at J, with 11 bases between. Germline V gene lookup returns CDR1 MDHEN and CDR2 SYDVKM. CDR3 in DNA: TGTGCCAGCAGTCAAGCAGGGATGCCCCAGCATTTT. Encoded protein: CASSQAGMPQHF.

The V and J genes are TRBV18 and TRBJ2-7, with TRBD2 as a possible D gene (5 bases). This CDR3 is 16 amino acids long. The V end was cut by 3 bases, the J end by 0 bases, with 15 bases between. The germline V gene encodes CDR1 KGHSH and CDR2 LQKENI. As DNA, the CDR3 is TGTGCCAGCTCACCCCAAGCGGACTGGAGCTCCTACGAGCAGTACTTC. Translation: CASSPQADWSSYEQYF. Filled out from reference TRBV18 and TRBJ2-7, the complete variable domain reads NAGVMQNPRHLVRRRGQEARLRCSPMKGHSHVYWYRQLPEEGLKFMVYLQKENIIDESGMPKERFSAEFPKEGPSILRIQQVVRGDSAAYFCASSPQADWSSYEQYFGPGTRLTVT.